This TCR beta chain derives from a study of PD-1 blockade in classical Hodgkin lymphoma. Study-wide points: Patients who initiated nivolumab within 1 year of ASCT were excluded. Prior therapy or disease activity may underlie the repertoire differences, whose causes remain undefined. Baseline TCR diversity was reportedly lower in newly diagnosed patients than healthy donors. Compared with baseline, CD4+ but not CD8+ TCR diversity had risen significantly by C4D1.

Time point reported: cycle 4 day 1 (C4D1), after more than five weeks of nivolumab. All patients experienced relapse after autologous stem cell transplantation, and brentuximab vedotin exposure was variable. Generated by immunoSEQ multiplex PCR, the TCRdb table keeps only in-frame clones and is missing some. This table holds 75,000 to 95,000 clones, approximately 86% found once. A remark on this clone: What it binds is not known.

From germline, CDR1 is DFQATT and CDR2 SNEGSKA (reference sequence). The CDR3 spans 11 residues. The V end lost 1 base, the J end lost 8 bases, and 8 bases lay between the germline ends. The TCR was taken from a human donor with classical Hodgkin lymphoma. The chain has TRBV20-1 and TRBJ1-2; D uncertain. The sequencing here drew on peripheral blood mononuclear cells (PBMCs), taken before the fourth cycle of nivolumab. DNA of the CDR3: TGCAGTGCTAGAGTGGGTTGGGGCTACACCTTC. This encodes CSARVGWGYTF.